The rows below give T cell receptor beta chains drawn from one sample of a study of glioma-infiltrating T cells after dendritic cell vaccination. Sequencing was performed with immunoSEQ multiplex PCR; in TCRdb, only in-frame clones are kept and a portion is missing. In the table there are about 50,000 clones, around nine tenths of which are singletons. The material was blood, obtained after dendritic cell vaccination. These receptor sequences come from a human donor with glioblastoma. CDR3s include the opening cysteine and the closing phenylalanine or tryptophan. D genes are given only for firm matches. Only some rows state a clone size, as once, few, many or a class for expanded clones.

V,D,size,length,J,CDR3,DNA
TRBV5-1,NA,few,14,TRBJ2-7,CASSLGLSTYEQYF,TGCGCCAGCAGCTTGGGCCTATCTACCTACGAGCAGTACTTC
TRBV5-4,NA,once,15,TRBJ2-1,CASSLPGFSYNEQFF,TGTGCCAGCAGCTTGCCAGGGTTCTCCTACAATGAGCAGTTCTTC
TRBV2,TRBD2,NA,18,TRBJ2-3,CASSVGGRALVRTDTQYF,TGTGCCAGCAGTGTGGGCGGGAGGGCCCTTGTTCGCACAGATACGCAGTATTTT
TRBV7-2,NA,NA,13,TRBJ1-2,CASTLGGNYGYTF,TGTGCCAGCACCCTGGGGGGGAACTATGGCTACACCTTC
TRBV5-6,TRBD2,NA,14,TRBJ2-7,CASSLGRVPLEQYF,TGTGCCAGCAGCTTAGGGAGGGTTCCCCTCGAGCAGTACTTC
TRBV4-1,NA,NA,16,TRBJ1-4,CASSQDGAGSNEKLFF,TGCGCCAGCAGCCAAGATGGTGCAGGATCTAATGAAAAACTGTTTTTT
TRBV5-1,NA,NA,15,TRBJ2-7,CASSVETRTATEQYF,TGCGCCAGCAGCGTAGAAACTAGGACCGCCACCGAGCAGTACTTC
TRBV20-1,NA,NA,9,TRBJ1-1,CSGNREAFF,TGCAGCGGGAATAGAGAAGCTTTCTTT
TRBV7-2,TRBD2,NA,13,TRBJ2-7,CASSIGTSPLQYF,TGTGCCAGCAGCATCGGGACTAGTCCATTGCAGTACTTC
TRBV27,NA,NA,15,TRBJ1-5,CASSIEGASNQPQHF,TGTGCCAGCAGTATCGAGGGTGCGAGCAATCAGCCCCAGCATTTT
TRBV21-1,NA,NA,19,TRBJ2-4,CASSKFPPGGLEVKNIQYF,TGTGCCAGCAGCAAATTTCCCCCGGGGGGGTTAGAGGTCAAAAACATTCAGTACTTC
TRBV7-7,TRBD2,few,14,TRBJ2-7,CASSFQREGYEQYF,TGTGCCAGCAGCTTCCAGCGGGAGGGGTACGAGCAGTACTTC
TRBV2,TRBD2,NA,17,TRBJ2-5,CASSEGLSGSERETQYF,TGTGCCAGCAGTGAGGGGCTAAGCGGGAGTGAACGAGAGACCCAGTACTTC
TRBV7-3,NA,NA,14,TRBJ2-7,CASSPGAGVYEQYF,TGTGCCAGCAGCCCCGGAGCGGGCGTCTACGAGCAGTACTTC
TRBV4-2,TRBD1,NA,14,TRBJ2-7,CASSQGQGTYEQYF,TGTGCCAGCAGCCAGGGACAGGGGACCTACGAGCAGTACTTC
TRBV7-9,NA,few,12,TRBJ2-7,CASSTQGYEQYF,TGTGCCAGCAGCACTCAGGGCTACGAGCAGTACTTC
TRBV4-2,NA,NA,14,TRBJ1-4,CASSQVFGSEKLFF,TGTGCCAGCAGCCAAGTATTCGGGAGTGAAAAACTGTTTTTT
TRBV19,TRBD1,NA,15,TRBJ2-5,CASSKVQGAGETQYF,TGTGCCAGTAGTAAGGTGCAGGGGGCGGGAGAGACCCAGTACTTC
TRBV15,TRBD2,NA,14,TRBJ2-1,CATTLSSGRSEQFF,TGTGCCACCACCTTGTCTAGCGGAAGGAGTGAGCAGTTCTTC
TRBV7-3,TRBD2,NA,16,TRBJ2-3,CASSLTLAGSTDTQYF,TGTGCCAGCAGCTTGACCCTAGCGGGCTCCACAGATACGCAGTATTTT
TRBV7-2,TRBD2,NA,16,TRBJ2-1,CASSLVGTSAYNEQFF,TGTGCCAGCAGCTTAGTAGGGACTAGCGCCTACAATGAGCAGTTCTTC
TRBV19,NA,NA,15,TRBJ1-5,CASSIARDWNQPQHF,TGTGCCAGTAGTATAGCCAGGGATTGGAATCAGCCCCAGCATTTT
TRBV9,NA,NA,17,TRBJ1-1,CASSVAGGTIMNTEAFF,TGTGCCAGCAGCGTAGCTGGGGGGACGATAATGAACACTGAAGCTTTCTTT
TRBV7-6,NA,NA,15,TRBJ2-7,CASSLAATIPYEQYF,TGTGCCAGCAGCTTAGCCGCGACTATCCCCTACGAGCAGTACTTC
TRBV30,NA,NA,13,TRBJ1-3,CAWSAYSGNTIYF,TGTGCCTGGAGTGCGTACTCTGGAAACACCATATATTTT